This T cell receptor beta chain appears in the sequencing data of a study of T cell repertoires in cytomegalovirus infection (dated by TCRdb to the late 2010s). Study-wide context: Peptide stimulations targeted recently identified HLA-C-restricted CMV epitopes, whose presentation resists viral immunomodulation, together with well-studied HLA-B-restricted epitopes. Donor HLA type was relevant to the analysis, as public TCR beta signatures indicated carriage of CMV infection together with the matching HLA type.

The reads were generated on an Illumina HiSeq 1500. TCRdb passed the public sequencing reads through fastp at Q25 and MiXCR, retaining productive beta sequences. Here each entry gathers all rows of one CDR3 protein and keeps the most common genes and DNA. This sample gives approximately 1,000,000 distinct CDR3 sequences in total; roughly 30% of them show up just once. 11% to 15% of the sample is taken by the ten largest. Overall study results and their limits: In both this cohort and an independent cohort of some 380 donors, the cumulative frequency of public TCR beta family members distinguished carriers of CMV infection plus the relevant HLA type. The ex vivo response was dominated by HLA-C-restricted CMV-specific TCR beta clonotypes, and the single most frequent clonotype in two of eight donors was supplied by these HLA-C-restricted clonotypes.

As regards this clonotype: No antigen is known for it. Per-base quality was not reported, and no clone a single base away is much larger than it.

Between the V and J ends, shortened by 7 bases and 8 bases respectively, the junction contains 17 bases. The CDR3 runs 12 amino acids, cysteine and phenylalanine included. The read is trimmed to its CDR3 DNA, 36 bases read in frame from base 1. CDR1 and CDR2, looked up from the germline V gene, are SQVTM and ANQGSEA. Per the publication, the treatment or condition label means: in vitro stimulation with specific CMV peptide epitopes to enrich CMV-specific T cells. The rearrangement combines TRBV29-1 with TRBJ1-2, with a weak D call of TRBD1 (5 bases match). The TCR originated in a human donor in good health (CMV status not recorded). Some clones in this sample may be carry-over from other donors' samples. The sequencing here drew on cultured CD8+ T cells from PBMCs, taken from culture after CMV antigen stimulation. The DNA sequence is TGCAGCGCCCCTCAGGGAGGCTCCGGCTACACCTTC. This is translated as CSAPQGGSGYTF.